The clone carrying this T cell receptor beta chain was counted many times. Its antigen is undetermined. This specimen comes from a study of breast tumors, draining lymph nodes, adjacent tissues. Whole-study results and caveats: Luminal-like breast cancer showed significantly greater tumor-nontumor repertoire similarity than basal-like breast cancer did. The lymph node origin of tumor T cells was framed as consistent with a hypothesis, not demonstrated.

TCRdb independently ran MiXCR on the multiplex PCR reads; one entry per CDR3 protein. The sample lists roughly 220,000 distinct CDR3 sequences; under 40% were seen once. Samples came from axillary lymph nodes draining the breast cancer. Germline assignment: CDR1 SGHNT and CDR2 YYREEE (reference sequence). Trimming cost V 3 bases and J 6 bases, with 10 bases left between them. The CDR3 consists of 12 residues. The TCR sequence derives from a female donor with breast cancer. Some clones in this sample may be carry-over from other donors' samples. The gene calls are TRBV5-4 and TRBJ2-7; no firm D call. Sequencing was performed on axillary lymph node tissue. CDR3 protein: CASSSPGGEQYF. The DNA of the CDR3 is TGTGCCAGCAGCTCACCGGGCGGCGAGCAGTACTTC.